These T cell receptor beta chains were read from a single sample in a study of beta chain features in type 1 diabetes. Some clones are missing from TCRdb's copy, which holds only in-frame ones; the method was immunoSEQ multiplex PCR. The sample lists under 950,000 clones; roughly 15% were seen once. The sequencing sample was made of naive CD4+ T cells from blood. Source of these receptors: a woman between 18 and 29 years old in good health. CDR3s include the opening cysteine and the closing phenylalanine or tryptophan. D genes are given only for firm matches. Clone sizes are given selectively: once, few, many, or a class where the clone is expanded.

j_gene,abundance,v_gene,d_gene,CDR3nt,CDR3aa
TRBJ2-7,NA,TRBV28,TRBD1,TGTGCCAGCGGGGGACAGGGGTCCTTCTACGAGCAGTACTTC,CASGGQGSFYEQYF
TRBJ2-1,few,TRBV7-9,NA,TGTGCCAGCAGTACCGAGAGCTCCTACAATGAGCAGTTCTTC,CASSTESSYNEQFF
TRBJ2-5,NA,TRBV29-1,NA,TGCAGCGCCGATGGGGTTGGGGAGACCCAGTACTTC,CSADGVGETQYF
TRBJ2-1,few,TRBV10-3,NA,TGTGCCATCAGTGGGAAAGGACTCCAAGACTCCTACAATGAGCAGTTCTTC,CAISGKGLQDSYNEQFF
TRBJ2-4,few,TRBV25-1,NA,TGTGCCAGCAGTGGACAAGCCAAAAACATTCAGTACTTC,CASSGQAKNIQYF
TRBJ2-1,NA,TRBV7-8,TRBD2,TGTGCCAGCATCTCATCTATCGGACTAGCAGAGGCAAATGAGCAGTTCTTC,CASISSIGLAEANEQFF
TRBJ2-1,NA,TRBV29-1,NA,TGCAGCGTCTCGACTAGTTCCAATGAGCAGTTCTTC,CSVSTSSNEQFF
TRBJ1-2,NA,TRBV15,NA,TGTGCCACCAGTAGAGTCATGCTCGGGGACTATGGCTACACCTTC,CATSRVMLGDYGYTF
TRBJ1-2,few,TRBV5-4,NA,TGTGCCAGCAGCTTGGGCAGGGAGCGGGGCTATGGCTACACCTTC,CASSLGRERGYGYTF
TRBJ2-3,NA,TRBV27,NA,TGTGCCAGCAGTTTGGGCACAGATACGCAGTATTTT,CASSLGTDTQYF
TRBJ2-2,NA,TRBV6-5,TRBD2,TGTGCCAGCAGTTACTCTCCTAGCGGGACAACCGGGGAGCTGTTTTTT,CASSYSPSGTTGELFF
TRBJ2-1,NA,TRBV7-3,NA,TGTGCCAGCAGCCCAGGACAGTACAATGAGCAGTTCTTC,CASSPGQYNEQFF
TRBJ2-6,NA,TRBV6-5,NA,TGTGCCAGCAGTTACTCGAGTCCGTGGGGGGCCAACGTCCTGACTTTC,CASSYSSPWGANVLTF
TRBJ2-7,few,TRBV11-1,NA,TGTGCCAGCAGCTTATTCGGGCAGACCTACTACGAGCAGTACTTC,CASSLFGQTYYEQYF
TRBJ2-2,NA,TRBV4-2,TRBD1,TGTGCCAGCAGCCAAGAAGTGGCGTCAGGGGGTAACACCGGGGAGCTGTTTTTT,CASSQEVASGGNTGELFF
TRBJ1-2,NA,TRBV18,NA,TGTGCCAGCTCACGGGAGACAGGCTATGGCTACACCTTC,CASSRETGYGYTF
TRBJ2-7,few,TRBV6-5,NA,TGTGCCAGCAGTTACTCCGGACAGAACGAGCAGTACTTC,CASSYSGQNEQYF
TRBJ1-2,NA,TRBV6-6,NA,TGTGCCAGCAGTTACTCGGGCAGGGAAGTTGGCTACACCTTC,CASSYSGREVGYTF
TRBJ2-1,NA,TRBV7-3,NA,TGTGCCAGCAGCTCAAGCGGAGAGCAGTTCTTC,CASSSSGEQFF
TRBJ2-6,NA,TRBV6-1,NA,TGTGCCAGCAGTGAACCGGGGGGCACTGGGGCCAACGTCCTGACTTTC,CASSEPGGTGANVLTF
TRBJ2-5,NA,TRBV15,TRBD1,TGTGCCACCAGCAGAGACGGACAGGGATGGGAGACCCAGTACTTC,CATSRDGQGWETQYF
TRBJ2-3,few,TRBV5-4,TRBD1,TGTGCCAGCAGCATAGGACAGGGCGCAGATACGCAGTATTTT,CASSIGQGADTQYF
TRBJ2-1,few,TRBV10-3,NA,TGTGCCATCGACGGGAGCGGTGAGCAGTTCTTC,CAIDGSGEQFF
TRBJ2-5,NA,TRBV28,TRBD2,TGTGCCAGCAGTCCAGGGACTAGGAAAGAGACCCAGTACTTC,CASSPGTRKETQYF
TRBJ1-2,few,TRBV28,NA,TGTGCCACCGAAACAGCCTTTCTATCCGGCTACACCTTC,CATETAFLSGYTF
TRBJ2-1,NA,TRBV29-1,TRBD2,TGCAGCGTTGGCGGACTAGTAGGCGGAGAGCAGTTCTTC,CSVGGLVGGEQFF
TRBJ2-1,NA,TRBV10-2,TRBD2,TGCGCCAGCAGTCCGGGACTAGTCGATGAGCAGTTCTTC,CASSPGLVDEQFF
TRBJ1-2,NA,TRBV15,TRBD1,TGTGCCACCAGCAGAGCTTTCGGACAGGGGCGCTATGGCTACACCTTC,CATSRAFGQGRYGYTF
TRBJ2-3,NA,TRBV7-9,NA,TGTGCCAGCAGCTTAATAGTGACTCTCAGCACAGATACGCAGTATTTT,CASSLIVTLSTDTQYF
TRBJ2-2,few,TRBV25-1,NA,TGTGCCAGCAGTCCCTCCAGGGCCACTGGAACCGGGGAGCTGTTTTTT,CASSPSRATGTGELFF
TRBJ1-5,NA,TRBV7-8,TRBD1,TGTGCCAGCAGCCTGAACAGGGGGCGACAGCCCCAGCATTTT,CASSLNRGRQPQHF
TRBJ2-5,many,TRBV7-2,NA,TGTGCCAGCACCCGTATCGAGACCCAGTACTTC,CASTRIETQYF
TRBJ2-6,NA,TRBV4-3,NA,TGCGCCAGCAGCCACACCTATTCTGGGGCCAACGTCCTGACTTTC,CASSHTYSGANVLTF
TRBJ2-3,few,TRBV14,NA,TGTGCCAGCAAAGCCCAACTCACAGATACGCAGTATTTT,CASKAQLTDTQYF
TRBJ2-3,few,TRBV7-2,NA,TGTGCCAGCAGCTTTTTCAGAGAAGATACGCAGTATTTT,CASSFFREDTQYF
TRBJ1-2,few,TRBV25-1,NA,TGTGCCAGCAGTGAGACTACAGAGGTGGACTATGGCTACACCTTC,CASSETTEVDYGYTF
TRBJ2-1,NA,TRBV28,TRBD1,TGTGCCAGCAGTAAGAGACAGGGGGCCAATGAGCAGTTCTTC,CASSKRQGANEQFF
TRBJ1-2,NA,TRBV5-1,NA,TGCGCCAGCAGCTTGGTCGGGGGCTGGGACTATGGCTACACCTTC,CASSLVGGWDYGYTF
TRBJ1-3,few,TRBV19,NA,TGTGCCACGGGTCCTACGAATCGAAACACCATATATTTT,CATGPTNRNTIYF
TRBJ2-6,few,TRBV6-6,NA,TGTGCCAGCAGTTACTCAGGGTCTGGGGCCAACGTCCTGACTTTC,CASSYSGSGANVLTF
TRBJ2-5,few,TRBV29-1,NA,TGCAGCGTTAGACGGCCGAACAGGACAAGCCAAGAGACCCAGTACTTC,CSVRRPNRTSQETQYF
TRBJ1-4,few,TRBV5-4,NA,TGTGCCAGCAGCCAGGACAGTTCTAATGAAAAACTGTTTTTT,CASSQDSSNEKLFF
TRBJ2-7,NA,TRBV25-1,TRBD1,TGTGCCAGCATTGCAGGGGGCGAGCAGTACTTC,CASIAGGEQYF
TRBJ1-1,few,TRBV6-6,NA,TGTGCCAGCAGTTACTCCGGGGGGCGAACTGAAGCTTTCTTT,CASSYSGGRTEAFF
TRBJ2-2,few,TRBV5-1,NA,TGCGCCAGCAGCTTGGGGTACACTAGGTCCACCGGGGAGCTGTTTTTT,CASSLGYTRSTGELFF